The clone carrying this T cell receptor (beta chain) was counted ten times or more. What it binds is unknown. One end of the junction fails to match germline, which may point to a read error. This CDR3 contains 14 residues. Germline CDR1 SGHRS, CDR2 YFSETQ. These data come from a study of CD8 T cells in ankylosing spondylitis. Regarding the study as a whole: Clones linked to the disease showed a CD8+ phenotype. They occurred at relatively low frequencies in peripheral blood. Within ankylosing spondylitis blood, a TCR beta motif made up of seven to nine highly homologous variants appeared to be characteristic. Existing reports had already noted some motif variants in reactive arthritis synovial fluid and blood.

Library preparation for TCR beta used quantitative 5'-RACE with molecular barcodes. MiXCR was run by TCRdb on the 5' RACE reads, yielding one entry per CDR3 protein. Of a few hundred thousand distinct CDR3 sequences in the sample, 20% to 25% were seen once. Material: blood, either unsorted or a sorted T cell fraction (not recorded which). The clonotype comes from a male donor with ankylosing spondylitis. The rearrangement uses TRBV5-1 and TRBJ2-2; TRBD2 aligns across 7 bases. CDR3 sequence (DNA): TGCGCCAGCAGCGAACTAGCGAAAACCGGGGAGCTGTTTTTT. Its protein is CASSELAKTGELFF.